These T cell receptor beta chains were read from a single sample in a study of shared clonotypes between healthy human individuals. Sequencing was performed with immunoSEQ multiplex PCR; in TCRdb, only in-frame clones are kept and a portion is missing. This sample carries 2 million to 2.5 million clones, about 95% of them seen once, and the ten largest clones take 0.1% to 0.15%. Sequencing used naive CD4+ T cells sorted from blood. The receptor set was obtained from a man younger than 35 in good health. The CDR3 runs from the conserved cysteine through the conserved F or W. The order of the fields is CDR3 DNA, CDR3 protein, V gene, J gene, D gene, clone size. A D gene is named only where the DNA matches it firmly. Some rows have no size entry. The others give once, few or many, or a class for an expanded clone.

TGTGCCAGCAGCTTTGTCTTCCTCAAAAACATTCAGTACTTC,CASSFVFLKNIQYF,TRBV11-2,TRBJ2-4,-,once
TGCGCCAGCAGCCAAGAGCGGGGAATAGTAGCTTTCTTT,CASSQERGIVAFF,TRBV4-3,TRBJ1-1,-,once
TGTGCCAGCATGGGACTAGCGGGAGTGGGGGAGCAGTACTTC,CASMGLAGVGEQYF,TRBV7-2,TRBJ2-7,TRBD2,once
TGTGCCATCAGTGAGTCGACGACAGGAAGGGATGGCTACACCTTC,CAISESTTGRDGYTF,TRBV10-3,TRBJ1-2,-,-
TGTGCCATCAAAGACCCCAAGCGGAGACCAGAGACCCAGTACTTC,CAIKDPKRRPETQYF,TRBV10-3,TRBJ2-5,-,-
TGTGCCAGCTCACCACCGTCTAGCGCCAATGAGCAGTTCTTC,CASSPPSSANEQFF,TRBV18,TRBJ2-1,-,-
TGCGCCAGCAGCTTGGGGGACTATATTAACACAGATACGCAGTATTTT,CASSLGDYINTDTQYF,TRBV5-1,TRBJ2-3,TRBD2,once
TGTGCCAGCTCACCCTCGAGACCGGGGGCGAACACTGAAGCTTTCTTT,CASSPSRPGANTEAFF,TRBV18,TRBJ1-1,-,-
TGCGCCAGCAGCGCCACGACAGGGGTAGCCTCACCCCTCCACTTT,CASSATTGVASPLHF,TRBV5-1,TRBJ1-6,TRBD1,-
TGTGCCAGCAGTTACACTCTGGCGGACCAAGAGACCCAGTACTTC,CASSYTLADQETQYF,TRBV6-5,TRBJ2-5,-,-
TGTGCCAGCTCCGGGACTTCCACCTACAATGAGCAGTTCTTC,CASSGTSTYNEQFF,TRBV9,TRBJ2-1,-,-
TGTGCCAGTAGTCCCAGACAGGGGTCCGAAAAACTGTTTTTT,CASSPRQGSEKLFF,TRBV19,TRBJ1-4,TRBD1,-
TGTGCCAGCAACAATAGCCCCGGAGGTGAGCAGTTCTTC,CASNNSPGGEQFF,TRBV11-2,TRBJ2-1,-,-
TGCGCCAGCAGCTCTCTAGCGGGGGACAATTACGAGCAGTACTTC,CASSSLAGDNYEQYF,TRBV5-1,TRBJ2-7,TRBD2,-
TGTGCCAGCAGTTTTCGAGGGGGCGCAGATACGCAGTATTTT,CASSFRGGADTQYF,TRBV27,TRBJ2-3,TRBD1,-